These T cell receptor beta chains were read from a single sample in a study of blood T cells in healthy people across ages. TCRdb analysed the 5' RACE reads with MiXCR anew, one entry per CDR3 protein. The sample has roughly 900,000 distinct CDR3 sequences; around 48% are singletons. The sample comprised blood. The receptor set was obtained from a man younger than 45 in good health. Both conserved end residues are part of each CDR3. A D gene is named only where the DNA matches it firmly. A row's size may be missing; if present it is once, few, many or a size class.

d_call,clone_size,j_call,v_call,cdr3_nt,cdr3_aa
-,few,TRBJ2-5,TRBV27,TGTGCCAGCAGTTTATGGGCTCAAGAGACCCAGTACTTC,CASSLWAQETQYF
-,once,TRBJ2-7,TRBV12-3/TRBV12-4,TGTGCCAGCAGTCCACATCGCTCTCACTACGAGCAGTACTTC,CASSPHRSHYEQYF
-,once,TRBJ2-1,TRBV5-1,TGCGCCAACTACGGACAGTTATACAATGAGCAGTTCTTC,CANYGQLYNEQFF
-,-,TRBJ2-6,TRBV9,TGTGCCAGCAGCGGAGGAGGGTTTGGGGCCAACGTCCTGACTTTC,CASSGGGFGANVLTF
-,-,TRBJ2-3,TRBV7-2,TGTGCCAGCAGCACACCGCGAGGGACAACAGATACGCAGTATTTT,CASSTPRGTTDTQYF
TRBD1,-,TRBJ2-7,TRBV7-2,TGTGCCAGCAGGGATACAGGGGGCGCGTTCTACGAGCAGTACTTC,CASRDTGGAFYEQYF
TRBD2,-,TRBJ2-7,TRBV27,TGTGCCAGCAATTTCGGCGGGGGGCCGCTCTACGAGCAGTACTTC,CASNFGGGPLYEQYF
-,-,TRBJ2-6,TRBV20-1,TGCAGTGCTAGAGACGACGGGGCCAACGTCCTGACTTTC,CSARDDGANVLTF
-,-,TRBJ2-7,TRBV7-9,TGTGCCAGCAGCTTAGGTGGGGCCTCCGGATACGAGCAGTACTTC,CASSLGGASGYEQYF
-,-,TRBJ2-7,TRBV29-1,TGCAGCGTTGTATGGGTCGCTCGCCACGAGCAGTACTTC,CSVVWVARHEQYF
TRBD1,few,TRBJ2-7,TRBV29-1,TGCAGCGGGCTGCGACAGGGGAGGAACGAGCAGTACTTC,CSGLRQGRNEQYF
-,-,TRBJ1-2,TRBV28,TGTGCCAGCAGTCTAAGACAGGCTTTTAACTATGGCTACACCTTC,CASSLRQAFNYGYTF
TRBD1,-,TRBJ1-5,TRBV6-2/TRBV6-3,TGTGCCAGCAGTTACTCGGGACAGGGACTTCAGCCCCAGCATTTT,CASSYSGQGLQPQHF
TRBD2,-,TRBJ2-1,TRBV7-2,TGTGCCAGCAGCACGCGGACTAGCGGGGGGCCTAAGCACAATGAGCAGTTCTTC,CASSTRTSGGPKHNEQFF
-,-,TRBJ1-5,TRBV10-3,TGTGCCATCAGTGGGGCCCCGGATAGCAATCAGCCCCAGCATTTT,CAISGAPDSNQPQHF
-,-,TRBJ1-2,TRBV4-3,TGCGCCAGCAGCCAAGTCCAGGGCCCCTCTAACTATGGCTACACCTTC,CASSQVQGPSNYGYTF
TRBD1,-,TRBJ2-7,TRBV3-1,TGTGCCAGCAGCCAACACATAGGGACAGGGTCGGACGAGCAGTACTTC,CASSQHIGTGSDEQYF
TRBD2,-,TRBJ2-7,TRBV20-1,TGCAGTGCTAGTGGAGGCGGGAGCGGCGGGTACGAGCAGTACTTC,CSASGGGSGGYEQYF
-,few,TRBJ2-6,TRBV24-1,TGTGCCACCAGTGATCCGGGACATACCCTCTCTGGGGCCAACGTCCTGACTTTC,CATSDPGHTLSGANVLTF
-,-,TRBJ2-1,TRBV20-1,TGCAGTGCTCCACTTCTGGCCGATGAGCAGTTCTTC,CSAPLLADEQFF
TRBD1,few,TRBJ2-5,TRBV29-1,TGCAGCGTTCTAGACAGGGAAGAGACCCAGTACTTC,CSVLDREETQYF
-,-,TRBJ2-7,TRBV14,TGTGCCAGCAGGCTTGTCGGGACACCGTCCTACGAGCAGTACTTC,CASRLVGTPSYEQYF
-,few,TRBJ2-7,TRBV4-3,TGCGCCAGCAGCCAACGACAGGAAGGCTACGAGCAGTACTTC,CASSQRQEGYEQYF
-,-,TRBJ1-2,TRBV30,TGTGCCGAACGGAACTGGGGCTACACCTTC,CAERNWGYTF
-,-,TRBJ2-5,TRBV10-3,TGTGCCATCAGTGAGGGCTTACCACGGGAGACCCAGTACTTC,CAISEGLPRETQYF
TRBD2,-,TRBJ2-2,TRBV12-3/TRBV12-4,TGTGCCAGCAGTTCCGTTCGACGGGGGGACACCGGGGAGCTGTTTTTT,CASSSVRRGDTGELFF